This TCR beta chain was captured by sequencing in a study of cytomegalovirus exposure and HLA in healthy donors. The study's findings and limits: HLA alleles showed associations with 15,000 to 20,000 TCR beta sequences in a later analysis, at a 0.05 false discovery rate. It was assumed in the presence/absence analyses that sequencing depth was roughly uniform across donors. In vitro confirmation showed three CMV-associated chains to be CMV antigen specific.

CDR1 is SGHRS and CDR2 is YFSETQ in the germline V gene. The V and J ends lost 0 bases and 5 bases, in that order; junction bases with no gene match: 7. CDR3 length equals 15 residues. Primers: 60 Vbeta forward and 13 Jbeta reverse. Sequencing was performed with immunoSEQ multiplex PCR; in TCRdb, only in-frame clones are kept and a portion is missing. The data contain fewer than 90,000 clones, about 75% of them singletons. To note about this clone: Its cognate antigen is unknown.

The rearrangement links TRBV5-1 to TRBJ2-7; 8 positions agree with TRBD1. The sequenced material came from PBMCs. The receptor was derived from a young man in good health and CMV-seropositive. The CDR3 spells CASSLGDRGYDEQYF. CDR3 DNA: TGCGCCAGCAGCTTGGGCGACAGGGGTTACGACGAGCAGTACTTC.